This T cell receptor (beta chain) comes out of a study of T cell repertoires in ileal Crohn's disease (dated by TCRdb to the late 2010s). Background on the whole study: The median duration of disease was 7.9 years, and at the time of surgery roughly a third of patients were active smokers. All patients had surgery for a complication: stricturing disease in roughly 61% and penetrating disease in roughly 40%. Postoperative therapy was given to about half of the patients, with thiopurines administered to about a dozen patients and anti-TNF agents administered to more than 15 patients. TCR repertoire analysis was done in 55 to 70 Crohn's disease patients from a prospective multicentre cohort. Running in parallel with the study was a multicentre cohort set up to find predictors of early endoscopic recurrence following ileocolonic resection. A Rutgeerts score above i0 was used to define endoscopic postoperative recurrence. A total of 170 or so mucosal samples from roughly 60 patients were sequenced, collected from several sites on the surgical specimen and at postoperative endoscopy. Paper-wide results and their limitations: Endoscopic recurrence was linked to a higher percentage of high-frequency clones at surgery, and recurrence occurred in every patient whose clonality exceeded 26.8% (18/57). Sorted CD8 T cells carried more high-frequency clones than CD4 T cells, suggesting mucosal expansions were mainly CD8. Mucosal CD4 and CD8 T cells were sorted and sequenced only in a subgroup of patients, whose size was not stated. A significantly higher proportion of clonal expansions was observed in active smokers at surgery than in non-smokers (approximately 28% vs 17%, p=0.02).

For CDR1 and CDR2, the germline V gene lists SNHLY and FYNNEI. Germline trimming amounts to 5 bases on V and 2 bases on J, with 5 as the count of junction bases outside the gene matches. The CDR3 has 15 amino acids, counting the end cysteine and phenylalanine. The DNA shown is the 45-base CDR3, in frame from base 1. For commercial TCRB immunosequencing, around 500 nanograms of biopsy DNA were submitted for each sample. CDR3 regions were amplified from genomic DNA by Adaptive Biotechnology using a two-step, amplification bias-controlled multiplex PCR. In the first PCR, primers covered every V and J gene segment, and in the second PCR, barcodes and Illumina adapters were added. CDR3 libraries were sequenced on an Illumina instrument. In the original analysis: Vendor-provided pipelines were combined with custom analysis of raw data in R/Bioconductor under R version 3.3.0. Clonality, which ranges from 0 to 1, was calculated as the inverse of the normalised Shannon entropy across all productive clones. High-frequency clones were defined as the repertoire share of the top 100 clones, retaining only clones passing a 95% confidence test. The Simpson index measured repertoire diversity, and the Morisita-Horn index measured overlap between samples. The immuneACCESS repertoire file appears here via TCRdb, limited to in-frame rearrangements. These files lack a portion of the clones; in checked studies, under half of the deficit traces to unresolved V genes, and the cause of the others is not known. V, J and clone size are taken as reported in that table, and D and trimming were inferred from the DNA itself. The sample includes some 17,000 clones, with around 90% observed a single time. 5.5% to 6.5% of the sample rests with the top ten.

As for this clone: This receptor's antigen is unknown. No per-base quality is available; no much larger clone lies one base away.

Eligible patients were adults with ileal or ileocolonic Crohn's disease who had an indication for ileocolonic resection. Before DNA extraction, whole ileal mucosal biopsies were kept frozen at -80 degrees C. A TRizol-based method was used to extract genomic DNA from the frozen whole biopsies, and the DNA was quantified with a NanoDrop 2000 spectrophotometer. The sequenced sample was ileal tissue. Rearrangement joined TRBV2 to TRBJ1-5; the central 8 bases match TRBD1. The receptor was isolated from an adult with Crohn's disease. In nucleotide form, the sequence is TGTGCCAGCAGTAGAACGGGACAGGGCAATCAGCCCCAGCATTTT. This yields the protein CASSRTGQGNQPQHF.